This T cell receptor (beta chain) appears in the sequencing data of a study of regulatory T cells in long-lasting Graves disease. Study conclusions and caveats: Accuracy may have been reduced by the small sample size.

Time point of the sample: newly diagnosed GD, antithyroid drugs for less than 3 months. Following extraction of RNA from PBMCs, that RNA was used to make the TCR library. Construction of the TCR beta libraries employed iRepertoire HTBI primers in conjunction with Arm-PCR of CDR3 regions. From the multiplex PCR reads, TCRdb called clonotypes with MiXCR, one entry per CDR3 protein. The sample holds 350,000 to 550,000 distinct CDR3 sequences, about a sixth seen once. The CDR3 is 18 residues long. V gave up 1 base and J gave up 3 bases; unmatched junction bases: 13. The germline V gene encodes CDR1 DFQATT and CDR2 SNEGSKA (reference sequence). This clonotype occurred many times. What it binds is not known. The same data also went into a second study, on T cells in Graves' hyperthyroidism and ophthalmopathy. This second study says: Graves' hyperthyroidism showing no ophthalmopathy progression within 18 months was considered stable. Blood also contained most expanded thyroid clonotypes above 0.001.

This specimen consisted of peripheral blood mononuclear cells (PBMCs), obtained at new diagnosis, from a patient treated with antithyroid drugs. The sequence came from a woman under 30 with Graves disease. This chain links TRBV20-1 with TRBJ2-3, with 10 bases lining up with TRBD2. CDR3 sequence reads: CSARGPPPSGRGTDTQYF. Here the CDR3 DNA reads TGCAGTGCTAGAGGGCCTCCCCCAAGCGGGAGGGGGACAGATACGCAGTATTTT.